This passage covers 2 T cell receptor beta chains from one sample sequenced in a study of identifying expanded T cells in peripheral blood. Clones were read by immunoSEQ multiplex PCR, and TCRdb kept only the in-frame ones, dropping some. The sample lists 75,000 to 90,000 clones, approximately 85% occurring once. The specimen was blood. These receptors all stem from a person aged 18 to 69 in good health.

This clone was recorded only once. The CDR3 loop is CASSLGLVAGELFF. As DNA, the CDR3 is TGTGCCAGCAGTTTGGGTCTGGTGGCCGGGGAGCTGTTTTTT. This sequence joins TRBV27 and TRBJ2-2; no clear D. V was shortened by 3 bases and J by 6 bases, with 11 bases between the two germline ends. The CDR3 has 14 amino acids. Germline V gene lookup returns CDR1 MNHEY and CDR2 SMNVEV (reference sequence).

This clone was found once. This chain links TRBV6-5 with TRBJ1-5; no clear D. Trimming stripped 5 bases from V and 1 base from J, with 9 bases between. Germline values: CDR1 MNHEY, CDR2 SVGAGI. The CDR3 contains 14 residues. The chain's CDR3 is CASSRSPSNQPQHF. CDR3 DNA: TGTGCCAGCAGTCGCTCCCCCAGCAATCAGCCCCAGCATTTT.